Listed below are T cell receptor beta chains from one sample, sequenced in a study of cytomegalovirus exposure and HLA in healthy donors. The table came from immunoSEQ multiplex PCR; TCRdb's copy has only in-frame clones and leaves some out. The sample shows approximately 100,000 clones, 69% of them seen only once. Sequenced: PBMCs. Receptors originate from a woman in her sixties or seventies in good health and CMV-seropositive. CDR3s include the opening cysteine and the closing phenylalanine or tryptophan. Fields, in order: V gene, J gene, clone size, D gene, CDR3 DNA, CDR3 protein. D genes are given only for firm matches. Clone size appears in some rows only: once, few, many, or a class for an expanded clone.

TRBV14	TRBJ2-1	-	-	TGTGCCAGCAGCCAAGGAGTACCCTCCTACAATGAGCAGTTCTTC	CASSQGVPSYNEQFF
TRBV5-8	TRBJ2-5	-	TRBD2	TGTGCCAGCAGCTTGCGCCTAGCGGGGGGAGAGACCCAGTACTTC	CASSLRLAGGETQYF
TRBV29-1	TRBJ1-2	-	TRBD1	TGCAGCGTTGGAGACCCCGACAGGGCACCCGGCTACACCTTC	CSVGDPDRAPGYTF
TRBV11-2	TRBJ2-2	-	TRBD2	TGTGCCAGCAGCGGAAGAGCGGGGGGGACCTCGAACACCGGGGAGCTGTTTTTT	CASSGRAGGTSNTGELFF
TRBV7-9	TRBJ1-5	-	-	TGTGCCAGCAACAAAGGGCGGGAGCCCCAGCATTTT	CASNKGREPQHF
TRBV7-9	TRBJ2-5	-	TRBD2	TGTGCCAGCATCTCGGGGGGGCGCCCGGAGACCCAGTACTTC	CASISGGRPETQYF
TRBV21-1	TRBJ1-3	few	-	TGTGCCAGCAGCAAATCTTCCGGGACAGGGGCAAACACCATATATTTT	CASSKSSGTGANTIYF
TRBV19	TRBJ1-4	-	-	TGTGCCAGTAGTGGCCGGGGGGCTAATGAAAAACTGTTTTTT	CASSGRGANEKLFF
TRBV30	TRBJ2-7	-	-	TGTGCCTGGAGTCCACCACCCTGGCACCACGAGCAGTACTTC	CAWSPPPWHHEQYF
TRBV5-6	TRBJ2-3	-	TRBD2	TGTGCCAGCAGCAGACGACTAGCGGGGTACACAGATACGCAGTATTTT	CASSRRLAGYTDTQYF
TRBV11-2	TRBJ2-7	-	-	TGTGCCAGCAGCTTACTAGACAGGCGGTCCTACGAGCAGTACTTC	CASSLLDRRSYEQYF
TRBV5-6	TRBJ2-5	-	TRBD2	TGTGCCAGCAGCTTGTCCCCTAGCGGAGCCGGGGGGGAGACCCAGTACTTC	CASSLSPSGAGGETQYF
TRBV2	TRBJ1-2	-	TRBD1	TGTGCCAGCAGTGAATATGGGACAGTCTATGGCTACACCTTC	CASSEYGTVYGYTF
TRBV6-5	TRBJ1-4	few	TRBD1	TGTGCCAGCAGTTACGGACAGGGTGGAGAAAAACTGTTTTTT	CASSYGQGGEKLFF
TRBV2	TRBJ2-5	-	TRBD1	TGTGCCAGCAGTGAAGCCCGTGGGACAGGGGGTCCCCAGTACTTC	CASSEARGTGGPQYF
TRBV9	TRBJ1-5	once	-	TGTGCCAGCAGCCCCGGGGGGGGCAATCAGCCCCAGCATTTT	CASSPGGGNQPQHF
TRBV7-9	TRBJ2-3	-	-	TGTGCCAGCAGCACATTGACAGGGAGGACAGATACGCAGTATTTT	CASSTLTGRTDTQYF
TRBV30	TRBJ2-5	-	-	TGTGCCTGGAGTGACCCCCGGGGAGAGACCCAGTACTTC	CAWSDPRGETQYF
TRBV5-6	TRBJ1-2	once	TRBD1	TGTGCCAGCAGTCGGGACAGGGGACCCGACACCTTC	CASSRDRGPDTF
TRBV6-6	TRBJ1-4	few	TRBD1	TGTGCCAGCAGCCCAAACAGGGGGCAAGGAGAAAAACTGTTTTTT	CASSPNRGQGEKLFF
TRBV4-2	TRBJ2-1	few	TRBD2	TGTGCCAGCAGCCAAGCCCCCCGGACTAGCGGTTCCTGGGAGCAGTTCTTC	CASSQAPRTSGSWEQFF
TRBV23-1	TRBJ1-2	-	-	TGCGCCAGCACGGGTTGGGAGGGGGTTAACTATGGCTACACCTTC	CASTGWEGVNYGYTF
TRBV30	TRBJ2-1	-	-	TGTGCCTGGAGTGTAAGGGGCAATGAGCAGTTCTTC	CAWSVRGNEQFF
TRBV2	TRBJ1-2	-	-	TGTGCCAGCAGTGAAGTCGGGGGGCAGATGGATGGCTACACCTTC	CASSEVGGQMDGYTF
TRBV9	TRBJ2-2	-	-	TGTGCCAGCAGTTCTAGAGGGAACACCGGGGAGCTGTTTTTT	CASSSRGNTGELFF
TRBV6-5	TRBJ1-2	-	-	TGTGCCAGCAGTTTGGAACAGGGTGTCTATGGCTACACCTTC	CASSLEQGVYGYTF
TRBV6-4	TRBJ2-2	-	-	TGTGCCAGCAGCCCCGGGTTGGACACCGGGGAGCTGTTTTTT	CASSPGLDTGELFF
TRBV4-3	TRBJ2-7	-	-	TGCGCCAGCAGCCAAGTTCCAGCGGTCTACGAGCAGTACTTC	CASSQVPAVYEQYF
TRBV30	TRBJ2-7	-	TRBD2	TGTGCCTGGCAGCGGGGCCGCTACGAGCAGTACTTC	CAWQRGRYEQYF
TRBV30	TRBJ2-1	-	-	TGTGCCTGGAGTGTACGGGATGAGCAGTTCTTC	CAWSVRDEQFF
TRBV5-1	TRBJ2-3	-	-	TGCGCCAGCAGCTTGGACGGGAACCGGGGAACAGATACGCAGTATTTT	CASSLDGNRGTDTQYF
TRBV19	TRBJ2-7	-	-	TGTGCCAGTAGTATCGGCAGGGCCTACGAGCAGTACTTC	CASSIGRAYEQYF
TRBV14	TRBJ1-3	-	-	TGTGCCAGCAGCCCAACAGGGATCTCTGGAAACACCATATATTTT	CASSPTGISGNTIYF
TRBV7-7	TRBJ1-4	few	TRBD1	TGTGCCGTCGGATCAACAGGGGTCGGTGAAAAACTGTTTTTT	CAVGSTGVGEKLFF
TRBV10-2	TRBJ2-7	-	TRBD2	TGCGCCAGCAGTGAGCTTAGGGGAGGGAGCGAGCAGTACTTC	CASSELRGGSEQYF
TRBV10-2	TRBJ2-5	once	-	TGCGCCAGCCAAAGGGCAGGGACATTAGGAGAGACCCAGTACTTC	CASQRAGTLGETQYF
TRBV5-1	TRBJ2-7	-	TRBD2	TGCGCCAGCAGCCTTGAGACTAGCGACCGATCCGAGCAGTACTTC	CASSLETSDRSEQYF
TRBV19	TRBJ1-1	once	-	TGTGCCAGTACAGGGGTCACTGAAGCTTTCTTT	CASTGVTEAFF
TRBV6-5	TRBJ1-5	-	-	TGTGCCAGCAGTAGGGCCGGGAATTTGGGTCAGCCCCAGCATTTT	CASSRAGNLGQPQHF
TRBV11-2	TRBJ2-7	-	TRBD2	TGTGCCAGCAGTTCCAGCGGGGGGGCCCACGAGCAGTACTTC	CASSSSGGAHEQYF
TRBV5-1	TRBJ2-1	-	-	TGCGCCAGCAGCTGGGAGGCGATTTCCTACAATGAGCAGTTCTTC	CASSWEAISYNEQFF
TRBV7-8	TRBJ2-2	-	-	TGTGCCAGCAGCTTAACAGCCACCTTAGCGAACACCGGGGAGCTGTTTTTT	CASSLTATLANTGELFF
TRBV15	TRBJ1-6	-	-	TGTGCCACCAGCCCGGGAGCCAAAGATAATTCACCCCTCCACTTT	CATSPGAKDNSPLHF
TRBV5-6	TRBJ1-6	-	-	TGTGCCAGCAGCTTGGCCGACAGGAGAGGGTCACCCCTCCACTTT	CASSLADRRGSPLHF
TRBV5-1	TRBJ1-6	-	-	TGCGCCAGCAGTCCTGACAGGAATAATTCACCCCTCCACTTT	CASSPDRNNSPLHF
TRBV7-8	TRBJ2-7	-	TRBD1	TGTGCCAGCAGCTTAGCGGGAGGACAGGGGGGCTACGAGCAGTACTTC	CASSLAGGQGGYEQYF
TRBV4-3	TRBJ1-3	-	TRBD1	TGCGCCAGCAGCCAAGATGAAGGGGCGACAGGGAGCTCTGGAAACACCATATATTTT	CASSQDEGATGSSGNTIYF
TRBV10-3	TRBJ1-6	-	TRBD1	TGTGCCATCAGTGAGATAGGGGGCTTGTCACCCCTCCACTTT	CAISEIGGLSPLHF